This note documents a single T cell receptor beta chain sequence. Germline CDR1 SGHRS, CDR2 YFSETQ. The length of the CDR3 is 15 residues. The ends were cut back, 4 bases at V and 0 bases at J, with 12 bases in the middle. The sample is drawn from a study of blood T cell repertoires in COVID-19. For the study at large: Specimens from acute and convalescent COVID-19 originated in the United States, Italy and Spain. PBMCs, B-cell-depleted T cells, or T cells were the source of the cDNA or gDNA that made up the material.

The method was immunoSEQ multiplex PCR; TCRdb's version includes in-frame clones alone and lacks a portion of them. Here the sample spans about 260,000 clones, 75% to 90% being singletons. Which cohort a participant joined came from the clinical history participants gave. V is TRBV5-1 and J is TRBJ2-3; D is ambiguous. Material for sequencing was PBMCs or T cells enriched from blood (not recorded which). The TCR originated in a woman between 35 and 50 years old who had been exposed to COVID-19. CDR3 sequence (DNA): TGCGCCAGCAGCACAACACAACAAAGCACAGATACGCAGTATTTT. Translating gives CASSTTQQSTDTQYF.